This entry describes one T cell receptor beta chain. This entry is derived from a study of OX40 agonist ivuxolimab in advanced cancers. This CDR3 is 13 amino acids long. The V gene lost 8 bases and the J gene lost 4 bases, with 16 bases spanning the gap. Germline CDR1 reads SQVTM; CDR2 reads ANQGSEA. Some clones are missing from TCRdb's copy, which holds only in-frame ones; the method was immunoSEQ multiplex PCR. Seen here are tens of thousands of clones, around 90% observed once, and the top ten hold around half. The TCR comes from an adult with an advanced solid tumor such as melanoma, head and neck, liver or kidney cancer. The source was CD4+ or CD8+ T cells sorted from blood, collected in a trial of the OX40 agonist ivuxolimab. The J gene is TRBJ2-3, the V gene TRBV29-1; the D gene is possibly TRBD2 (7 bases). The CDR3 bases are TGCAGCTCTGTGGGGGGGCGGGCAGATACGCAGTATTTT. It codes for CSSVGGRADTQYF.